This entry describes one TCR beta chain. This entry is derived from a study of blood T cell repertoires in COVID-19. Study details: Sources were T cells, B-cell-depleted T cells, or PBMCs; the material itself was cDNA or gDNA.

CDR3 length equals 17 residues. Germline CDR1 and CDR2: MNHEY and SMNVEV (reference sequence). The V gene lost 5 bases and the J gene lost 5 bases, with 22 bases spanning the gap. Original data processing: Reference gene primer amplification in the assay estimated nucleated cell counts. This table comes from immunoSEQ multiplex PCR, and its TCRdb copy is limited to in-frame clones, with some not included. For V, J and clone size, that table is used; D and trimming come from the DNA. The repertoire holds about 150,000 clones, with approximately 85% as singletons. The chain is built from TRBV27 and TRBJ1-5, with D tentatively TRBD1 (6 bases). Sequenced input: peripheral blood. The receptor's source is a woman in her sixties or seventies with COVID-19, enrolled during active disease. CDR3 in DNA: TGTGCCAGCAGTCCCCACCCAACGGACAGCGCAGATCAGCCCCAGCATTTT. Translated: CASSPHPTDSADQPQHF.